This T cell receptor (beta chain) was recorded in a study of blood T cell repertoires in COVID-19. About the research overall: Donors in the United States, Italy and Spain gave samples during acute or convalescent COVID-19. PBMCs, B-cell-depleted T cells, or T cells were the source of the cDNA or gDNA that made up the material.

V lost 5 bases, J lost 7 bases, and 10 bases stayed unmatched. Germline V gene data show CDR1 as SGHTA and CDR2 as FQGNSA. CDR3 size: 18 residues. How the authors handled the data: It was from reference gene primer amplification that nucleated cell counts were estimated. The method was immunoSEQ multiplex PCR; TCRdb's version includes in-frame clones alone and lacks a portion of them. V and J calls and clone size are those listed in that table; D and trimming were worked out from the DNA. Of 60,000 to 80,000 clones detected, about 91% appear once; the ten largest clones hold approximately 6.8%. The sample taken for sequencing was peripheral blood. This rearrangement joins TRBV7-2 to TRBJ2-2, with 16 bases that match TRBD2. This receptor was taken from a woman in her 70s with acute or convalescent COVID-19. In DNA form, the CDR3 reads TGTGCCAGCAGCAAAATCGGGACTAGCGGGGGGGCCAACGGGGAGCTGTTTTTT. This translates into CASSKIGTSGGANGELFF. The variable domain in full, completed from reference TRBV7-2 and TRBJ2-2, reads GAGVSQSPSNKVTEKGKDVELRCDPISGHTALYWYRQSLGQGLEFLIYFQGNSAPDKSGLPSDRFSAERTGGSVSTLTIQRTQQEDSAVYLCASSKIGTSGGANGELFFGEGSRLTVL.